One sample yielded the 24 T cell receptor beta chains listed below, sequenced in a study of shared clonotypes between healthy human individuals (TCRdb year 2020). Libraries were constructed by the immunoSEQ multiplex PCR assay. TCRdb provides this immuneACCESS table in a form limited to in-frame rearrangements. Some clones are lacking; in checked studies, under half of them reflect an unresolved V gene, and why the rest are absent is not known. Recorded for this sample are approximately 320,000 clones; over 65% of them occurred a single time. The ten largest clones represent about a tenth of the sample. Material: memory CD4+ T cells sorted from blood. The cell subset or site label on this specimen signifies: CD45RA-negative fraction. The receptors stem from a man aged 25 to 40 in good health.

The chain joins TRBV4-3 to TRBJ2-7; tentative D call: TRBD1 (6 bases). The germline V gene encodes CDR1 LGHNA and CDR2 YSLEER. The CDR3 sequence is 15 residues long. The V end was cut by 4 bases, the J end by 4 bases, with 17 bases between. The CDR3 DNA is TGCGCCAGCAGCCTCGAGCAGGGGTCCCATTACGAGCAGTACTTC. Translation: CASSLEQGSHYEQYF.

The J gene is TRBJ2-3, the V gene TRBV7-2, with TRBD1 matching over 7 bases. V shed 4 bases, J shed 1 base, and the junction held 5 bases outside the gene matches. Germline V gene lookup returns CDR1 SGHTA and CDR2 FQGNSA. The CDR3 extends over 15 amino acids. CDR3 nucleotide sequence: TGTGCCAGCAGCTCAAACAGGGGCCGCACAGATACGCAGTATTTT. Translation: CASSSNRGRTDTQYF. Full variable domain (rest looked up from reference TRBV7-2 and TRBJ2-3): GAGVSQSPSNKVTEKGKDVELRCDPISGHTALYWYRQSLGQGLEFLIYFQGNSAPDKSGLPSDRFSAERTGGSVSTLTIQRTQQEDSAVYLCASSSNRGRTDTQYFGPGTRLTVL.

The J gene is TRBJ2-1, the V gene TRBV6-5; D is possibly TRBD1 (5 bases). Germline lookup yields CDR1 MNHEY and CDR2 SVGAGI. V was shortened by 3 bases and J by 2 bases, with 14 bases between the two germline ends. The CDR3 runs 16 residues. The CDR3 spells CASSYLGASPYNEQFF. In DNA, the CDR3 is TGTGCCAGCAGTTATTTAGGGGCCTCCCCCTACAATGAGCAGTTCTTC.

V and J are TRBV7-2 and TRBJ2-7, with TRBD2 matching 7 bases. The trim removed 1 base at V and 0 bases at J, leaving 6 bases unmatched. Germline values: CDR1 SGHTA, CDR2 FQGNSA. CDR3 length equals 16 residues. CDR3 protein: CASSLELAGGSYEQYF. DNA for the CDR3: TGTGCCAGCAGCTTAGAGTTAGCGGGTGGCTCCTACGAGCAGTACTTC.

This clone was observed many times. This chain links TRBV7-2 with TRBJ2-1, with 9 bases matching TRBD2. CDR3 length: 15 amino acids. Germline loops: CDR1 SGHTA, CDR2 FQGNSA. V shed 1 base and J 6 bases; nucleotides not matched to a gene: 4. The CDR3 reads CASSLGAGGFNEQFF. The CDR3 nucleotides are TGTGCCAGCAGCTTAGGAGCGGGAGGTTTCAATGAGCAGTTCTTC.

This rearrangement joins TRBV7-2 to TRBJ1-2; 9 bases are shared with TRBD1. There are 15 residues in the CDR3. V was clipped by 4 bases and J by 4 bases; unmatched bases: 7. Germline assignment: CDR1 SGHTA and CDR2 FQGNSA. The chain's CDR3 is CASSSRTGETYGYTF. For the CDR3, the DNA is TGTGCCAGCAGCTCCCGGACAGGGGAGACCTATGGCTACACCTTC.

This chain joins TRBV6-5 and TRBJ2-2, with a possible D match to TRBD2 (6 bases). CDR3 length: 15 residues. The V gene lost 6 bases and the J gene lost 6 bases, with 17 bases spanning the gap. CDR1 is MNHEY, CDR2 SVGAGI, per germline. For the CDR3, the DNA is TGTGCCAGCAGAGCCGGGACTCCCCGGGCCGGGGAGCTGTTTTTT. Translating gives CASRAGTPRAGELFF.

The V gene is TRBV6-6, the J gene TRBJ2-1; no reliable D call. This CDR3 comprises 13 residues. The ends were cut back, 6 bases at V and 3 bases at J, with 9 bases in the middle. From germline, CDR1 is MNHNY and CDR2 SVGAGI (reference sequence). The CDR3 protein is CASSSTDYNEQFF. In nucleotides, the CDR3 is TGTGCCAGCAGCAGCACAGACTACAATGAGCAGTTCTTC.

Concerning this clone: The junction does not match germline at one end; this may be a read error. V gene TRBV5-8 combines with J gene TRBJ1-1, with TRBD1 identical over 7 bases. Germline-derived CDR1 and CDR2 are SGHTS and YDEGEE. This CDR3 region has 13 residues. The CDR3 here is CASSYSDRASAVF. In nucleotides, the CDR3 is TGTGCCAGCAGCTATTCTGACAGGGCTTCCGCCGTCTTT.

The count of this clone is one. The germline gene is not matched at one end of the junction; a read error may be the cause. V usage is TRBV16 and J usage is TRBJ2-1; D is uncertain. The CDR3 loop spans 11 amino acids. The germline V gene encodes CDR1 KGHSY and CDR2 FQNENV. The CDR3 spells CASSQFARAIF. Here the CDR3 DNA reads TGTGCCAGCAGCCAATTCGCCCGTGCGATCTTC.

This clone is a singleton in its sample. V and J are TRBV5-4 and TRBJ2-1, with TRBD2 matching over 11 bases. V lost 3 bases to trimming and J lost 4 bases; unmatched junction nucleotides: 3. This CDR3 spans 15 amino acids. Germline values: CDR1 SGHNT, CDR2 YYREEE (reference sequence). CDR3 region: CASSWTSGRYNEQFF. The CDR3 coding sequence is TGTGCCAGCAGCTGGACTAGCGGGCGATACAATGAGCAGTTCTTC.

V gene TRBV13 combines with J gene TRBJ2-7; D unclear. V was shortened by 5 bases and J by 3 bases, with 8 bases between the two germline ends. CDR1 is PRHDT, CDR2 FYEKMQ, per germline (reference sequence). This CDR3 contains 12 residues. CDR3 region: CASSRENYEQYF. CDR3 DNA sequence: TGTGCCAGCAGCCGTGAGAACTACGAGCAGTACTTC.

J is TRBJ1-1 and V is TRBV6-6; 7 bases are shared with TRBD1. The junction had 8 bases not matched to a gene; V was cut back by 6 bases and J by 4 bases. The CDR3 is 14 residues long. Germline V gene sequence: CDR1 MNHNY, CDR2 SVGAGI (reference sequence). CDR3 amino acids: CASRLTGTSTEAFF. CDR3 DNA: TGTGCCAGCAGATTGACAGGGACAAGCACTGAAGCTTTCTTT.

With regard to this clone: Given a much more abundant clone one base away, this may be a read error. V gene TRBV7-9 combines with J gene TRBJ2-7; 7 bases are shared with TRBD2. Looked up from germline, CDR1 is SEHNR and CDR2 is FQNEAQ (reference sequence). There are 13 residues in the CDR3. The chain's CDR3 is CASSDTSEHEQCF. DNA of the CDR3: TGTGCCAGCAGCGATACTAGCGAACACGAGCAGTGCTTC.

This clone appeared a few times. The chain has TRBV7-3 and TRBJ2-2, with 7 bases lining up with TRBD2. The germline V gene has CDR1 SGHTA and CDR2 FQGTGA. J was trimmed by 2 bases and V by 5 bases; bases with no gene match: 5. The CDR3 runs to 15 residues. The CDR3 is CASSLTSANTGELFF. The CDR3 nucleotides read TGTGCCAGCAGCCTTACTAGCGCCAACACCGGGGAGCTGTTTTTT.

The chain has TRBV29-1 and TRBJ1-5; D possibly corresponds to TRBD1 (6 bases). Looked up from germline, CDR1 is SQVTM and CDR2 is ANQGSEA. The CDR3 contains 14 residues. Trimming left V 8 bases short and J 3 bases short, with 17 bases between. DNA for the CDR3: TGCAGCAGGGGGGGCCTCCGCTTCAATCAGCCCCAGCATTTT. Translating it yields CSRGGLRFNQPQHF.

The V gene is TRBV18, the J gene TRBJ2-1, with D unclear. In germline, CDR1 is KGHSH, CDR2 LQKENI. V was shortened by 6 bases and J by 12 bases, with 24 bases between the two germline ends. CDR3 length equals 15 residues. In nucleotides, the CDR3 is TGTGCCAGCTCCACAATACCAGGACCAGCCTTTGGGCAGTTCTTC. Protein sequence: CASSTIPGPAFGQFF.

The chain joins TRBV11-3 to TRBJ2-1; tentatively, D is TRBD2 (5 bases). CDR3 length: 15 amino acids. The germline V and J ends were trimmed by 2 bases and 9 bases, with 17 bases remaining between them. Germline V gene data show CDR1 as SGHNT and CDR2 as YENEEA. CDR3 in amino acids: CASSLRSGASGEQFF. DNA of the CDR3: TGTGCCAGCAGCTTACGAAGCGGAGCCAGCGGTGAGCAGTTCTTC. Variable domain in full (rest from reference TRBV11-3 and TRBJ2-1): EAGVVQSPRYKIIEKKQPVAFWCNPISGHNTLYWYLQNLGQGPELLIRYENEEAVDDSQLPKDRFSAERLKGVDSTLKIQPAELGDSAVYLCASSLRSGASGEQFFGPGTRLTVL.

This clone was observed a few times. This chain links TRBV5-1 with TRBJ2-7, with D possibly TRBD2 on 6 matching bases. With 4 bases removed from V and 7 bases from J, the gap between germline ends came to 21 bases. Germline CDR1 SGHRS, CDR2 YFSETQ. This CDR3 spans 15 amino acids. CDR3 sequence reads: CASSLGRDGEAEQYF. For the CDR3, the DNA is TGCGCCAGCAGCCTGGGCCGGGACGGGGAGGCGGAGCAGTACTTC. Variable domain in full (rest from reference TRBV5-1 and TRBJ2-7): KAGVTQTPRYLIKTRGQQVTLSCSPISGHRSVSWYQQTPGQGLQFLFEYFSETQRNKGNFPGRFSGRQFSNSRSEMNVSTLELGDSALYLCASSLGRDGEAEQYFGPGTRLTVT.

This chain connects TRBV27 to TRBJ1-1, with D possibly TRBD1 on 5 matching bases. V lost 5 bases, J lost 2 bases, and 33 bases lay in between. The CDR3 is 21 residues long. Germline values: CDR1 MNHEY, CDR2 SMNVEV (reference sequence). In DNA form, the CDR3 reads TGTGCCAGCAGTAAATACCAGGGTCGTCGGACGCTACGGGGTCGAAACACTGAAGCTTTCTTT. This gives the protein CASSKYQGRRTLRGRNTEAFF.

This clone is a singleton in its sample. The chain combines TRBV5-6 with TRBJ2-7; 7 positions match TRBD1. CDR1 SGHDT and CDR2 YYEEEE come from the germline V gene. Unmatched junction bases numbered 13, after V lost 4 bases and J lost 3 bases. The CDR3 has 16 amino acids. The CDR3 bases are TGTGCCAGCAGCCCACCAGGGCTCCAGGGGGTCTACGAGCAGTACTTC. Its protein is CASSPPGLQGVYEQYF.

This chain connects TRBV12-5 to TRBJ2-1; 11 bases fit TRBD2. Germline assignment: CDR1 LGHNT and CDR2 FRNRAP. This CDR3 is 14 amino acids long. The J segment lost 4 bases and the V segment lost 7 bases, leaving 3 bases of the junction unmatched. The CDR3 DNA is TGTGCTAGTGTGGGACTAGCGGCTTACAATGAGCAGTTCTTC. It specifies CASVGLAAYNEQFF.

This clone was recorded at least ten times. This sequence joins TRBV6-5 and TRBJ1-4; TRBD1 aligns across 8 bases. The CDR3 has 14 amino acids. CDR1 and CDR2 (germline): MNHEY, SVGAGI. V trimming: 6 bases; J trimming: 6 bases; junction bases outside the gene matches: 6. In nucleotides, the CDR3 is TGTGCCAGCAGCAGGACAGGGAGCGATGAAAAACTGTTTTTT. Protein: CASSRTGSDEKLFF.

The V and J genes are TRBV18 and TRBJ1-1; D unresolved. The germline V gene encodes CDR1 KGHSH and CDR2 LQKENI. This CDR3 comprises 12 residues. Trimming took 3 bases from V and 6 from J, leaving 8 bases between them. CDR3 in DNA: TGTGCCAGCTCACCGAACTCGGCTGAAGCTTTCTTT. Its translation: CASSPNSAEAFF.